These T cell receptor beta chains were read from a single sample in a study of cytomegalovirus exposure and HLA in healthy donors. The repertoire was sequenced with immunoSEQ multiplex PCR; TCRdb's copy has only in-frame clones and lacks some. Of 45,000 to 60,000 clones in the sample, 85% to 95% are singletons; the top ten hold under 7%. The sequenced sample consisted of PBMCs. The receptors were sampled from a woman younger than 35 in good health and CMV-seronegative. The CDR3 runs from the conserved cysteine through the conserved F or W. A D gene is named only where the DNA matches it firmly. Not every row has a clone size; where given, it reads once, few, many or a size class.

clone_size | j_call | v_call | d_call | cdr3_nt | cdr3_aa
. | TRBJ1-2 | TRBV29-1 | . | TGCAGCCCCCCCGGGGGGGCCGTTGGCTACACCTTC | CSPPGGAVGYTF
. | TRBJ2-2 | TRBV7-3 | . | TGTGCCAGCAGCTTGTTCGGTTCGGCGGACGGGGAGCTGTTTTTT | CASSLFGSADGELFF
. | TRBJ2-5 | TRBV6-5 | TRBD2 | TGTGCCAGCAGTTCAAGCGGGGACCAAGAGACCCAGTACTTC | CASSSSGDQETQYF
. | TRBJ2-1 | TRBV4-1 | . | TGCGCCAGCAGCCAAGGTGAAGGGGGGGCCTGGTATGAGCAGTTCTTC | CASSQGEGGAWYEQFF
. | TRBJ2-2 | TRBV5-1 | . | TGCGCCAGCAGCCCGGGCACCGGGGAGCTGTTTTTT | CASSPGTGELFF
. | TRBJ1-2 | TRBV5-4 | TRBD1 | TGTGCCAGCAGCCCAGGGACAGACCCCACTTATGGCTACACCTTC | CASSPGTDPTYGYTF
. | TRBJ1-1 | TRBV6-1 | TRBD1 | TGTGCCAGCATTCCGACAGGGGGTGGAACTGAAGCTTTCTTT | CASIPTGGGTEAFF
. | TRBJ2-5 | TRBV7-2 | . | TGTGCCAGCAGCTTAGATTCCGGGGGTAAGCAAGAGACCCAGTACTTC | CASSLDSGGKQETQYF
. | TRBJ1-4 | TRBV4-3 | . | TGCGCCAGCAGCCTGGGGGGTGGTGAAAAACTGTTTTTT | CASSLGGGEKLFF
. | TRBJ1-1 | TRBV5-6 | TRBD1 | TGTGCCAGCAGCTTGGCTGGGACAGGGCAGGACACTGAAGCTTTCTTT | CASSLAGTGQDTEAFF
once | TRBJ2-1 | TRBV7-9 | . | TGTGCCAGCAGCTTAGGAGTCGGGGGCTCCTACAATGAGCAGTTCTTC | CASSLGVGGSYNEQFF
. | TRBJ1-1 | TRBV18 | . | TGTGCCAGCTCACCTTCGGACACCCGAGGTGCTTTCTTT | CASSPSDTRGAFF
. | TRBJ1-1 | TRBV7-9 | . | TGTGCCAGCAGCTTAGGCCTTGGAGTTGGCACTGAAGCTTTCTTT | CASSLGLGVGTEAFF
few | TRBJ2-1 | TRBV18 | TRBD1 | TGTGCCAGCTCACCACCGAACCAGGGACAGGGTTCCTACAATGAGCAGTTCTTC | CASSPPNQGQGSYNEQFF